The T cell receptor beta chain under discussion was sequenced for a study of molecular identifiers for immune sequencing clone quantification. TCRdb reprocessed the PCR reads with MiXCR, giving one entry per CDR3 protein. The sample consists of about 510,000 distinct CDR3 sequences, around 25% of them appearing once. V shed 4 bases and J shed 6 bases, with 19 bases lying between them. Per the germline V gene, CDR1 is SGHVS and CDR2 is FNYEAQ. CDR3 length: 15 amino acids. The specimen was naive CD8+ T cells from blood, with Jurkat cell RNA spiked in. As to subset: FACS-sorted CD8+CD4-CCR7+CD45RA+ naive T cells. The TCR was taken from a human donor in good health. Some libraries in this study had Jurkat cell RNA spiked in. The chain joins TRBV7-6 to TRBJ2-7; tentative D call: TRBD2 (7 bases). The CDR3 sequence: CASSSGAGARREQYF. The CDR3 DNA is TGTGCCAGCAGCTCAGGGGCGGGGGCGAGGCGCGAGCAGTACTTC.